The subject of this entry is one T cell receptor beta chain. This entry belongs to a study of blood T cell repertoires in COVID-19. The wider study: Spain, Italy and the United States supplied samples that represented acute and convalescent COVID-19.

The CDR3 is 14 amino acids. Germline V gene lookup returns CDR1 SEHNR and CDR2 FQNEAQ (reference sequence). The V gene end was trimmed by 5 bases and the J gene end by 1 base; junction bases not matched to a gene: 2. Generated by immunoSEQ multiplex PCR, the TCRdb table keeps only in-frame clones and is missing some. The sample lists under 70,000 clones; approximately 88% were seen once. Sample: peripheral blood. The TCR originated in a woman aged 70 to 79 with acute or convalescent COVID-19. The chain employs TRBV7-9 and TRBJ2-3; 8 bases match TRBD2. The CDR3 bases are TGTGCCAGCAGCCTGACTAGCGGCACAGATACGCAGTATTTT. Amino acids: CASSLTSGTDTQYF.